This T cell receptor beta chain was retrieved from a study of blood T cell repertoires in COVID-19. The wider study: The analysed material was cDNA or gDNA that came from T cells, B-cell-depleted T cells, or PBMCs.

The CDR3 is made up of 16 amino acids. V gave up 1 base and J gave up 2 bases; unmatched junction bases: 8. CDR1 and CDR2 (germline): SGHTS, YDEGEE. In the authors' workflow: Using reference gene primer amplification, nucleated cell counts were estimated. Assay used: immunoSEQ multiplex PCR; TCRdb lists only in-frame clones, some missing. The DNA was the basis for D and trimming; V, J and clone size are from that table. The sample contains 210,000 or so clones, approximately 80% of which appear only once. The specimen was peripheral blood. The clonotype was recovered from a woman of 80 years or more with acute or convalescent COVID-19. The V call is TRBV5-8, the J call TRBJ2-7; 8 positions match TRBD1. CDR3: CASSLFGQGQTYEQYF. CDR3 bases: TGTGCCAGCAGCTTGTTTGGACAGGGACAGACCTACGAGCAGTACTTC.